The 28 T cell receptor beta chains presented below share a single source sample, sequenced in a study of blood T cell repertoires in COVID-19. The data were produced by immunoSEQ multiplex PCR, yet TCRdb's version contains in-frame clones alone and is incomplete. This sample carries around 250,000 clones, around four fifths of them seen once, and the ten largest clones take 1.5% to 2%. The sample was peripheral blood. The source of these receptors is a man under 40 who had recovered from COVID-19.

CDR3 sequence (DNA): TGCGCCAGCAGCCAAGGACTAGCGGGGAACAATGAGCAGTTCTTC. The encoded protein is CASSQGLAGNNEQFF. The chain links TRBV4-1 to TRBJ2-1; the match to TRBD2 covers 11 bases. Unmatched junction bases numbered 1, after V lost 1 base and J lost 5 bases. Germline lookup yields CDR1 MGHRA and CDR2 YSYEKL. CDR3 size: 15 residues.

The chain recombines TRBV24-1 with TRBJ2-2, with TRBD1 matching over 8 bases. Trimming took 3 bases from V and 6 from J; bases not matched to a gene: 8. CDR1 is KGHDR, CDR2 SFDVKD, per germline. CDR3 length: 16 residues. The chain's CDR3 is CATSDIGQGDPGELFF. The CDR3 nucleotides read TGTGCCACCAGTGATATCGGACAGGGTGACCCCGGGGAGCTGTTTTTT.

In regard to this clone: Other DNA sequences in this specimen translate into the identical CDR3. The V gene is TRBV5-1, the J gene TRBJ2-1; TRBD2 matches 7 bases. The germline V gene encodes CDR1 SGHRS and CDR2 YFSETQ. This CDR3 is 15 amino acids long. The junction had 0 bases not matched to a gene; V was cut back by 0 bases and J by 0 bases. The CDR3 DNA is TGCGCCAGCAGCTTGGGCGGGAGCTCCTACAATGAGCAGTTCTTC. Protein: CASSLGGSSYNEQFF.

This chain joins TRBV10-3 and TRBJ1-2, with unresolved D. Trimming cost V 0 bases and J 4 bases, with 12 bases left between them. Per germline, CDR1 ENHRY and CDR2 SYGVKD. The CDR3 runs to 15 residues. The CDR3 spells CAISESSATIYGYTF. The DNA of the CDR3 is TGTGCCATCAGTGAGTCGAGTGCGACAATCTATGGCTACACCTTC.

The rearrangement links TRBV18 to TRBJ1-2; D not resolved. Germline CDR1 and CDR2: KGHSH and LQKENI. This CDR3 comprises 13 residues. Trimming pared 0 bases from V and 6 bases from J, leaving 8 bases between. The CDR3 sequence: CASSPPSADGYTF. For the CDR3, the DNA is TGTGCCAGCTCACCACCGTCGGCGGATGGCTACACCTTC.

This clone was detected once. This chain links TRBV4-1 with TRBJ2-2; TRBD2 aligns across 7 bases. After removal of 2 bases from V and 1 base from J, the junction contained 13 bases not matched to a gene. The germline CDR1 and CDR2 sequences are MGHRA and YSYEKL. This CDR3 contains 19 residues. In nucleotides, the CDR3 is TGCGCCAGCAGCCAATGGGCCCCTGCGACTAGCTTGAACACCGGGGAGCTGTTTTTT. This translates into CASSQWAPATSLNTGELFF.

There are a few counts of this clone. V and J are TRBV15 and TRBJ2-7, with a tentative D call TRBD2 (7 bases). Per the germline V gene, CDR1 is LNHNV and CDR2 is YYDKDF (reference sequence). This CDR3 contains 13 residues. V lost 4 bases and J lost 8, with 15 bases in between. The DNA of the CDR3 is TGTGCCACCAGCACGACGGGGGGCTTCAAGCAGTACTTC. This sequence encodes CATSTTGGFKQYF.

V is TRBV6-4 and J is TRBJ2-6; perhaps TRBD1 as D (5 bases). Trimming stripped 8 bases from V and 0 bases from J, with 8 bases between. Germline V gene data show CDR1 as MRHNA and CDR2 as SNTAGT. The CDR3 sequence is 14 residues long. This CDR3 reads CASGRDSGANVLTF. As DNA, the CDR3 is TGTGCCAGCGGCAGGGACTCTGGGGCCAACGTCCTGACTTTC.

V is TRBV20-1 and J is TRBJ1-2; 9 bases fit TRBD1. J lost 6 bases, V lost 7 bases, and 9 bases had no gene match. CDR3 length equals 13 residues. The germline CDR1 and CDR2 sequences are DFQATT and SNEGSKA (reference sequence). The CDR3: CSVSSTGGNGYTF. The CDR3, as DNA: TGCAGTGTTAGTTCCACAGGGGGCAATGGCTACACCTTC.

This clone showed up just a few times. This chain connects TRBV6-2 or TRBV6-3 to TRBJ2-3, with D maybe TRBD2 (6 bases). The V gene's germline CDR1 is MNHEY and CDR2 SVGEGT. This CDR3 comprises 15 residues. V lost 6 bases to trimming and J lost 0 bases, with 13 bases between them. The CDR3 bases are TGTGCCAGCAGCCTGGGGACTTCTAGCACAGATACGCAGTATTTT. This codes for CASSLGTSSTDTQYF.

The CDR3 bases are TGCGCCAGCAGCCAAGGACCCCCGGGACTAGCGGGGGCCGACACAGATACGCAGTATTTT. Translated: CASSQGPPGLAGADTDTQYF. The chain couples TRBV4-1 to TRBJ2-3; 14 positions agree with TRBD2. The CDR3 length is 20 residues. Per the germline V gene, CDR1 is MGHRA and CDR2 is YSYEKL. V gave up 1 base and J gave up 2 bases; unmatched junction bases: 11.

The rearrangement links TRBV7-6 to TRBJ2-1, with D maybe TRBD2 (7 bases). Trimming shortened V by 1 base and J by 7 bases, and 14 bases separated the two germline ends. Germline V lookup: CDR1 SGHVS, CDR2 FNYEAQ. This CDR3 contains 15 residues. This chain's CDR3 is CASSLGTAGWNEQFF. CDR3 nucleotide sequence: TGTGCCAGCAGCTTAGGGACAGCGGGGTGGAATGAGCAGTTCTTC.

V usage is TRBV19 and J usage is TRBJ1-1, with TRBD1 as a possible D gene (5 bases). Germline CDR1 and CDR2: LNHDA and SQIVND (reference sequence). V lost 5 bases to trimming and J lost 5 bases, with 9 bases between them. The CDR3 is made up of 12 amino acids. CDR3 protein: CASSAGWTEAFF. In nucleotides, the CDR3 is TGTGCCAGTAGTGCAGGGTGGACTGAAGCTTTCTTT.

Here the CDR3 reads CASSPPGPRADTQYF. For the CDR3, the DNA is TGTGCCAGCAGCCCACCGGGCCCGAGGGCAGATACGCAGTATTTT. The rearrangement joins TRBV6-5 to TRBJ2-3; D is perhaps TRBD2 (5 bases). Germline V gene sequence: CDR1 MNHEY, CDR2 SVGAGI. Trimming left V 6 bases short and J 4 bases short, with 17 bases between. This CDR3 spans 15 amino acids.

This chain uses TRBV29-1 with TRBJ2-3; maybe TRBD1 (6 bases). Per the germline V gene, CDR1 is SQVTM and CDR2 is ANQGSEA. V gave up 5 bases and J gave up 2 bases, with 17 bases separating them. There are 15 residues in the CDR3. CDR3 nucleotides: TGCAGCGTTACAACTGTCAGGGGCCCCACAGATACGCAGTATTTT. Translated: CSVTTVRGPTDTQYF.

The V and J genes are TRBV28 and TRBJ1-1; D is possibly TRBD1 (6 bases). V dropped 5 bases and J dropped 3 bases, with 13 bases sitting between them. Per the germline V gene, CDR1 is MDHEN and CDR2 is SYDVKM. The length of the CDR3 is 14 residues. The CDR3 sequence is CASSPGALDTEAFF. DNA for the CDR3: TGTGCCAGCAGTCCAGGGGCATTGGACACTGAAGCTTTCTTT.

CDR3 DNA sequence: TGTGCCAGCAGTAGACAGTCTACCCTATATGGCTACACCTTC. Residues: CASSRQSTLYGYTF. The chain is built from TRBV6-2 or TRBV6-3 and TRBJ1-2; tentative D call: TRBD1 (5 bases). Germline V gives CDR1 MNHEY, CDR2 SVGEGT. This CDR3 region has 14 residues. V lost 5 bases and J lost 5, with 15 bases in between.

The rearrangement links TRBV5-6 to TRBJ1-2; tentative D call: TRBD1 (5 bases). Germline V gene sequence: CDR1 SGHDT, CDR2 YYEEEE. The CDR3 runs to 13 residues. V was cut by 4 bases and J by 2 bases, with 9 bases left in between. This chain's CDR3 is CASSAGPNYGYTF. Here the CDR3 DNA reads TGTGCCAGCAGCGCGGGACCCAACTATGGCTACACCTTC.

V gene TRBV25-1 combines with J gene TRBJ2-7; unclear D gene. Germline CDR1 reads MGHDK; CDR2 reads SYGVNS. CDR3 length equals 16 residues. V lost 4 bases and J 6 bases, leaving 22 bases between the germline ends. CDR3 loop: CASSAPTIPFSSEQYV. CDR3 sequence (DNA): TGTGCCAGCAGTGCGCCAACTATCCCCTTTTCTTCCGAGCAGTACGTC.

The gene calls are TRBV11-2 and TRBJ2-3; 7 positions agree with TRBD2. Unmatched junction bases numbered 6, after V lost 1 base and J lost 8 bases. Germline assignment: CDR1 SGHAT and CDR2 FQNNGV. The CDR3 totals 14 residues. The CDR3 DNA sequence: TGTGCCAGCAGCTTAGTTCTAGCTAGCGGTACGCAGTATTTT. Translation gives CASSLVLASGTQYF.

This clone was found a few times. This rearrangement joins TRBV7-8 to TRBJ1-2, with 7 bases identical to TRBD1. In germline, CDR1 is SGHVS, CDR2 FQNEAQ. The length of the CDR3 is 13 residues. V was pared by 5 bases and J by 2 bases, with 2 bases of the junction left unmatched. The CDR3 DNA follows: TGTGCCAGCAGCCCGGGACAGAACTATGGCTACACCTTC. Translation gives CASSPGQNYGYTF.

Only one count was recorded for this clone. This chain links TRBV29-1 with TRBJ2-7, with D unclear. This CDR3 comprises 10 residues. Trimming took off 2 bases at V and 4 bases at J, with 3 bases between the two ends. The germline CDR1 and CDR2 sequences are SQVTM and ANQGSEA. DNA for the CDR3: TGCAGCGTTGAATCATACGAGCAGTACGTC. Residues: CSVESYEQYV.

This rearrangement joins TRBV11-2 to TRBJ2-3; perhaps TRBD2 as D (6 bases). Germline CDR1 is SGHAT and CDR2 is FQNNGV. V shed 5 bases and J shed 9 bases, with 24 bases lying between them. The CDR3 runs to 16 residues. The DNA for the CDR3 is TGTGCCAGCAGCCCTCCCTCGGGCCCTCGCGGGGACACGCAGTATTTT. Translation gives CASSPPSGPRGDTQYF.

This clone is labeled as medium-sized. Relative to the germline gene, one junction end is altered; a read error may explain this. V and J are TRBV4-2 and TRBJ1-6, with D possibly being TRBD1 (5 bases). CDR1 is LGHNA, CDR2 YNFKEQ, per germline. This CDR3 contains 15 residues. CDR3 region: CASSHAGSSNSPLHF. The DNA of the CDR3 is TGTGCCAGCAGCCATGCAGGGTCCTCTAATTCACCCCTCCACTTT.

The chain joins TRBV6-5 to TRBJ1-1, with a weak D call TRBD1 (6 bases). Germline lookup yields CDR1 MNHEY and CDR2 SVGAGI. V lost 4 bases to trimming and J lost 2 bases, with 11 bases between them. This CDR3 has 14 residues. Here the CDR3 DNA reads TGTGCCAGCAGTTCACAGGGTGGCAACACTGAAGCTTTCTTT. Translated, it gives CASSSQGGNTEAFF.

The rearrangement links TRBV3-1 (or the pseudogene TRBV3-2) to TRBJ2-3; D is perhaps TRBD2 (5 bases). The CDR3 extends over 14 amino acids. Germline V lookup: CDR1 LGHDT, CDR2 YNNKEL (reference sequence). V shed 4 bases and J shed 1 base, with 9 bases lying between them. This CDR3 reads CASSLRDGTDTQYF. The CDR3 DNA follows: TGTGCCAGCAGCCTGAGGGATGGCACAGATACGCAGTATTTT.

The CDR3 loop reads CASRVSEALNTEAFF. CDR3 DNA sequence: TGTGCCAGCAGGGTGTCTGAGGCATTGAACACTGAAGCTTTCTTT. J is TRBJ1-1 and V is TRBV2; D is uncertain. The CDR3 spans 15 residues. Per the germline V gene, CDR1 is SNHLY and CDR2 is FYNNEI. V lost 6 bases, J lost 0 bases, and 14 bases lay in between.

CDR3 protein: CASGQQETQYF. CDR3 in DNA: TGTGCCAGCGGACAGCAAGAGACCCAGTACTTC. The chain couples TRBV18 to TRBJ2-5; TRBD1 is a possible D gene (6 bases). V was shortened by 8 bases and J by 2 bases, with 6 bases between the two germline ends. This CDR3 region has 11 residues. The germline V gene encodes CDR1 KGHSH and CDR2 LQKENI.